This T cell receptor (beta chain) was obtained from a study of siplizumab effects on memory and regulatory T cells. Of note for this clone: Its specificity is not known.

Here immunoSEQ multiplex PCR was the method, and the copy in TCRdb shows in-frame clones only, minus some. Here the sample spans more than 75,000 clones, more than 95% being singletons. The study, taken as a whole, reports: In unstimulated cells, naive T cells appeared more diverse than memory T cells and seemed major alloresponse contributors. Siplizumab significantly decreased alloreactive sequences from unstimulated CD4+ memory cells.

V shed 1 base, J shed 7 bases, and the junction held 7 bases outside the gene matches. CDR1 and CDR2 from the germline V gene are MDHEN and SYDVKM. This CDR3 spans 15 amino acids. The sample was naive CD4+ T cells sorted from blood. The chain joins TRBV28 to TRBJ1-1; TRBD1 agrees at 9 bases. The sequence was obtained from a human donor in good health. The CDR3 region is CASSLFPGQGGEAFF. The CDR3 nucleotides are TGTGCCAGCAGTTTATTCCCGGGACAGGGAGGTGAAGCTTTCTTT.